This T cell receptor beta chain originates from a study of T cell changes during pregnancy in multiple sclerosis. TCRdb's table, derived via immunoSEQ multiplex PCR, lists solely in-frame clones and lacks some. The data contain over 70,000 clones, 92% of them singletons. The J segment lost 4 bases and the V segment lost 4 bases, leaving 0 bases of the junction unmatched. The CDR3 has 15 amino acids. The sample in question was peripheral blood, obtained in the third trimester of pregnancy. The chain couples TRBV5-3 to TRBJ2-3; TRBD2 aligns across 16 bases. TRBV5-3 is placed among ORFs of uncertain function. The origin of this receptor is a female donor in good health, enrolled as a control in a pregnancy study. The CDR3 DNA sequence: TGTGCCAGAAGCGGGACTAGCGGGGGGGCAGATACGCAGTATTTT. As protein: CARSGTSGGADTQYF.